The entry below gives a single T cell receptor (beta chain) sequence along with its context. The CDR3 is 14 amino acids. Germline assignment: CDR1 SQVTM and CDR2 ANQGSEA. This record comes from a study of T cells expressing NK-cell markers. TCRdb reprocessed the 5' RACE reads and reports one entry per CDR3 protein, with no DNA. This table holds under 200,000 distinct CDR3 sequences. Source material: blood T cells: a sorted CD56 or NKG2C T cell subset, CD4+ or CD8+ T cells, or bulk PBMC T cells (not recorded which). This TCR derives from a woman between 18 and 75 years old in good health. The chain uses TRBV29-1 and TRBJ2-3; TCRdb reports TRBD1, a call that lacks DNA to check it against. This CDR3 reads CSAMPLDRLDTQYF.